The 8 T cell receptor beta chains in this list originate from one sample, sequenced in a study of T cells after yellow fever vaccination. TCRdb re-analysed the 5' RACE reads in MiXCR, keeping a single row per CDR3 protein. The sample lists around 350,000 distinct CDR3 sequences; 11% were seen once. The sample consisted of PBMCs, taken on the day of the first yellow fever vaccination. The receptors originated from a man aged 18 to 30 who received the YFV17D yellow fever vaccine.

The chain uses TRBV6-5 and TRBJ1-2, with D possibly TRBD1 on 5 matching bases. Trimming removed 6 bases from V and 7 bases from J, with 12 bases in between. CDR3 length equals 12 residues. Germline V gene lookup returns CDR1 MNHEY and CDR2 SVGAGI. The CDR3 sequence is CASRIRDGGYTF. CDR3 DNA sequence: TGTGCCAGCAGAATCAGGGACGGTGGCTACACCTTC.

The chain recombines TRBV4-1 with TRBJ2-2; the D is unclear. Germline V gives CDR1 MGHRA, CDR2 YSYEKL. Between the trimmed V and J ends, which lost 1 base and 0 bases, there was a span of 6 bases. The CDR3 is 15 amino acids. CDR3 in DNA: TGCGCCAGCAGCCAAGCTACCGCGAACACCGGGGAGCTGTTTTTT. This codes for CASSQATANTGELFF.

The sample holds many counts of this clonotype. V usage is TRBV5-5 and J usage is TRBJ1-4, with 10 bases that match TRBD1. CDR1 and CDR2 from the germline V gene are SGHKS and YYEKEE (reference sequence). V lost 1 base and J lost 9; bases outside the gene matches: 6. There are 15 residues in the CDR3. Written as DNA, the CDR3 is TGTGCCAGCAGCTTGACAGGACAGGGGGTCCAAAAACTGTTTTTT. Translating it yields CASSLTGQGVQKLFF.

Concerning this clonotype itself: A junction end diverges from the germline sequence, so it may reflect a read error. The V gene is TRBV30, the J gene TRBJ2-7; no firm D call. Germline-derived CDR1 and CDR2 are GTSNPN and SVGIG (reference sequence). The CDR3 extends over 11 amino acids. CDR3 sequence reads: CVWSLRYEQYF. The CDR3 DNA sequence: TGTGTCTGGAGTCTAAGATACGAGCAGTACTTC.

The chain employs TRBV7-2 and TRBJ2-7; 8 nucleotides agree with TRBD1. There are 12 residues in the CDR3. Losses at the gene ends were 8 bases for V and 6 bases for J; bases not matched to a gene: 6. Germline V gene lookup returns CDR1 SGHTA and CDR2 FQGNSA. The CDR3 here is CASRDRGGEQYF. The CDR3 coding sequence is TGTGCCAGCCGAGACAGGGGTGGCGAGCAGTACTTC.

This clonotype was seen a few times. Here the CDR3 DNA reads TGTGCCAGCAGCGGGGGGGAGGGAATGAACACTGAAGCTTTCTTT. This encodes CASSGGEGMNTEAFF. The chain uses TRBV9 and TRBJ1-1; tentatively, D is TRBD1 (5 bases). CDR3 length equals 15 residues. Trimming stripped 3 bases from V and 0 bases from J, with 12 bases between. Germline CDR1 SGDLS, CDR2 YYNGEE.

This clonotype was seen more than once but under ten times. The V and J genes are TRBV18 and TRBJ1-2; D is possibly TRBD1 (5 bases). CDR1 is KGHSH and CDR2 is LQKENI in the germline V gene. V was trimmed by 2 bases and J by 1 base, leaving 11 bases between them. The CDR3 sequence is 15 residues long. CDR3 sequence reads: CASSPAVGVNYGYTF. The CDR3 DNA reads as TGTGCCAGCTCACCAGCTGTAGGGGTTAACTATGGCTACACCTTC.

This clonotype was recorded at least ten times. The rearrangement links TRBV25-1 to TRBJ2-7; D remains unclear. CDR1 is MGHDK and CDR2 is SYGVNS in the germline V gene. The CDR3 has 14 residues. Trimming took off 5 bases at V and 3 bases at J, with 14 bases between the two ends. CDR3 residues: CASSPQTPHYEQYF. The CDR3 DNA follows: TGTGCCAGCAGTCCACAAACTCCGCACTACGAGCAGTACTTC.